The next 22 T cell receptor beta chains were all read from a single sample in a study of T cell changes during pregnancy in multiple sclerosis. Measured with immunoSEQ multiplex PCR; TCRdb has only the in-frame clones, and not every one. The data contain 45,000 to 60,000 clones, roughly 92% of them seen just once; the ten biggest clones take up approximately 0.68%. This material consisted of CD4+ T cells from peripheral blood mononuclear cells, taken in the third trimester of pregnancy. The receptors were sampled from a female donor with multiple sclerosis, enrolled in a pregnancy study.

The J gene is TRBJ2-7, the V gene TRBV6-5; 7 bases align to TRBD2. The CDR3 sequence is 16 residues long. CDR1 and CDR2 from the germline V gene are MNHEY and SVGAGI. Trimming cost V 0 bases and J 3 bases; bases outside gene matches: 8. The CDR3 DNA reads TGTGCCAGCAGTTACTCGGGCGGGGGTCCTAACTACGAGCAGTACTTC. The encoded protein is CASSYSGGGPNYEQYF.

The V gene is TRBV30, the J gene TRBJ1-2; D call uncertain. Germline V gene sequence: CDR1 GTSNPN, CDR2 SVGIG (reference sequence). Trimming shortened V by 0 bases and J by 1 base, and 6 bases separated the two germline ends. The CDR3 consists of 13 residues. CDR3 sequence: CAWSVGHNYGYTF. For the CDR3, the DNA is TGTGCCTGGAGTGTTGGCCATAACTATGGCTACACCTTC.

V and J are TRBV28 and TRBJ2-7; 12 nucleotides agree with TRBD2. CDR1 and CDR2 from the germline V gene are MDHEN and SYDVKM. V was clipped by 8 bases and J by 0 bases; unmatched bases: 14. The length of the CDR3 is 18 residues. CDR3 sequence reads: CASGEGLAGGMGSYEQYF. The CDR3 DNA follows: TGTGCCAGCGGGGAGGGGCTAGCGGGAGGGATGGGCTCCTACGAGCAGTACTTC. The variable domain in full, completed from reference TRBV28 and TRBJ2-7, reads DVKVTQSSRYLVKRTGEKVFLECVQDMDHENMFWYRQDPGLGLRLIYFSYDVKMKEKGDIPEGYSVSREKKERFSLILESASTNQTSMYLCASGEGLAGGMGSYEQYFGPGTRLTVT.

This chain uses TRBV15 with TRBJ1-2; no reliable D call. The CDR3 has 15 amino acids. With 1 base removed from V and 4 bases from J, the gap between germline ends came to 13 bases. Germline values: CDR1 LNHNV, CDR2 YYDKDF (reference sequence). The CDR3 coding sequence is TGTGCCACCAGCAGAGCCGGGGTTTTCGGCTATGGCTACACCTTC. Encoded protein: CATSRAGVFGYGYTF.

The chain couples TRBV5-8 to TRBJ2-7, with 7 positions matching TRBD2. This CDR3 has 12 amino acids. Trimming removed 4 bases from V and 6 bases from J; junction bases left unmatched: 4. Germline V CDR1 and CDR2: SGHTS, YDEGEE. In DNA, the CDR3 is TGTGCCAGCAGCCGGTGGGGGGGCGAGCAGTACTTC. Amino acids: CASSRWGGEQYF.

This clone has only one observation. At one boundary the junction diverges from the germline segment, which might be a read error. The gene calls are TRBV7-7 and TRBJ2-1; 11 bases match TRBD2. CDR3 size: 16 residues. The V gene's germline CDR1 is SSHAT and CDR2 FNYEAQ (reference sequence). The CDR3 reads CASSPIAGGRANEQFF. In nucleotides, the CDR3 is TGTGCTAGCAGCCCGATAGCGGGAGGGAGAGCCAATGAGCAGTTCTTC.

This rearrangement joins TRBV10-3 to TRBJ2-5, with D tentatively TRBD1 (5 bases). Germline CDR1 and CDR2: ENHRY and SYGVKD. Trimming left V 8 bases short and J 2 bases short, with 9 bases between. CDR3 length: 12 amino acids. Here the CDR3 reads CAIGAPQETQYF. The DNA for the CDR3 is TGTGCCATCGGGGCCCCGCAAGAGACCCAGTACTTC.

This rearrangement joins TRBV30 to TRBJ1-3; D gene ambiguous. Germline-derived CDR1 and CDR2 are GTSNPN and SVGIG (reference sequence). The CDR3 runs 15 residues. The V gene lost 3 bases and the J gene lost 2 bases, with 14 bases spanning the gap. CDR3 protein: CAWSIGSSPGNTIYF. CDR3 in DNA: TGTGCCTGGAGCATCGGGAGCAGCCCTGGAAACACCATATATTTT. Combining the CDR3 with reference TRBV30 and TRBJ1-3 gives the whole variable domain SQTIHQWPATLVQPVGSPLSLECTVEGTSNPNLYWYRQAAGRGLQLLFYSVGIGQISSEVPQNLSASRPQDRQFILSSKKLLLSDSGFYLCAWSIGSSPGNTIYFGEGSWLTVV.

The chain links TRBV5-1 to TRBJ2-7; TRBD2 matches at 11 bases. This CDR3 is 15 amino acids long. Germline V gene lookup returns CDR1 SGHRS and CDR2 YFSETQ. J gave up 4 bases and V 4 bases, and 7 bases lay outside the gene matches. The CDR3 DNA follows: TGCGCCAGCAGCCCGGGACTAGCGGTTGTTTACGAGCAGTACTTC. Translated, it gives CASSPGLAVVYEQYF.

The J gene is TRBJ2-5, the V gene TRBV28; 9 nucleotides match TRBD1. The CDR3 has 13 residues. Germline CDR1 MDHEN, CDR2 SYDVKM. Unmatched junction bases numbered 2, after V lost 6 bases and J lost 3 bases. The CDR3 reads CASSTGGKETQYF. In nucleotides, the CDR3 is TGTGCCAGCAGCACAGGGGGCAAAGAGACCCAGTACTTC.

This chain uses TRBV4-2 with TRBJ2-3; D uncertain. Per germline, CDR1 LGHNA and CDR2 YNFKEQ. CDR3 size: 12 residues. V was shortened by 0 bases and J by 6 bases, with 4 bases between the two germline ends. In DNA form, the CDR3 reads TGTGCCAGCAGCCAAGACCTGGATACGCAGTATTTT. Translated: CASSQDLDTQYF.

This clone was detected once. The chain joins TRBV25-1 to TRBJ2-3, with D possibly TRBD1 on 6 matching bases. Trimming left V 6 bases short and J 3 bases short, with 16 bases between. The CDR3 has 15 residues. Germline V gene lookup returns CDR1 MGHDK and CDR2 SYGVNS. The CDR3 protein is CASSVPGVQTDTQYF. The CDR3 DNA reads TGTGCCAGCAGCGTCCCAGGGGTGCAGACAGATACGCAGTATTTT.

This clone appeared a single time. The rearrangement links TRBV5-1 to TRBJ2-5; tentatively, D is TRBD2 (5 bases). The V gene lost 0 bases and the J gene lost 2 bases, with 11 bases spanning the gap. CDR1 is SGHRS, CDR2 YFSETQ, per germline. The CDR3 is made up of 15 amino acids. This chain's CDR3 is CASSLDGIPQETQYF. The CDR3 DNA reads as TGCGCCAGCAGCTTGGACGGGATCCCGCAAGAGACCCAGTACTTC.

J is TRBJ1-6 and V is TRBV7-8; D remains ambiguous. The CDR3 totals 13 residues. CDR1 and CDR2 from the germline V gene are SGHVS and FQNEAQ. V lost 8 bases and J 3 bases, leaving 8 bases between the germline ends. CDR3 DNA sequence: TGTGCCAGCGGGCAGGACTATAATTCACCCCTCCACTTT. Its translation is CASGQDYNSPLHF.

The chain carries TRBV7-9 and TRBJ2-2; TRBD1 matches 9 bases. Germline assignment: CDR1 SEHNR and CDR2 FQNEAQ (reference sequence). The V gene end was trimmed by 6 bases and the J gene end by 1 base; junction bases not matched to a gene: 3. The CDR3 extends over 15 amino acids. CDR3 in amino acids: CASRTGQGNTGELFF. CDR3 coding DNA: TGTGCCAGCAGAACGGGACAGGGGAACACCGGGGAGCTGTTTTTT.

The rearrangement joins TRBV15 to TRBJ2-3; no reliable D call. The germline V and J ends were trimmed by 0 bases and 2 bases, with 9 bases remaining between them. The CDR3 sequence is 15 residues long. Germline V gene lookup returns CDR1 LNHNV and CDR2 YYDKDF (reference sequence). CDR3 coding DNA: TGTGCCACCAGCAGAGAAAGGAGCTTCACAGATACGCAGTATTTT. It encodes CATSRERSFTDTQYF.

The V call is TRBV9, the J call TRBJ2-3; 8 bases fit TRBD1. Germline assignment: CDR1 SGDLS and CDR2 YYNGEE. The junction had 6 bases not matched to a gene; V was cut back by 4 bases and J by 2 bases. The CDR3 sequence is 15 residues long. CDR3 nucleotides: TGTGCCAGCAGCTTAGGGACAGGCGTCACAGATACGCAGTATTTT. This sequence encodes CASSLGTGVTDTQYF.

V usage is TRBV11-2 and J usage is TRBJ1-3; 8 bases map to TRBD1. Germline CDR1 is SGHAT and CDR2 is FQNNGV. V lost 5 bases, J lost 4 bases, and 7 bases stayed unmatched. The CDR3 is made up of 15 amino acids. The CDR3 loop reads CASSTTGAQGNTIYF. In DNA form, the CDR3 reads TGTGCCAGCAGCACGACAGGGGCGCAAGGAAACACCATATATTTT.

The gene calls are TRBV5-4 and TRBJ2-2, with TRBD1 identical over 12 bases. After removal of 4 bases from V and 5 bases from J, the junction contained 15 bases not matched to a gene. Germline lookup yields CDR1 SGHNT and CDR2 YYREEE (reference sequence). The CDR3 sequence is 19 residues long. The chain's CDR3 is CASSTPEGGQGASTGELFF. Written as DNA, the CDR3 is TGTGCCAGCAGCACCCCGGAGGGGGGACAGGGGGCTAGTACCGGGGAGCTGTTTTTT.

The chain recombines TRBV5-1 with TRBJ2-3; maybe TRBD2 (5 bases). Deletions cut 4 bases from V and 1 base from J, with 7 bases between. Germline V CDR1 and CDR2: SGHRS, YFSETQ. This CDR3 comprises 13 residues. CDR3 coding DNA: TGCGCCAGCAGCACGAGGGGCACAGATACGCAGTATTTT. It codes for CASSTRGTDTQYF.

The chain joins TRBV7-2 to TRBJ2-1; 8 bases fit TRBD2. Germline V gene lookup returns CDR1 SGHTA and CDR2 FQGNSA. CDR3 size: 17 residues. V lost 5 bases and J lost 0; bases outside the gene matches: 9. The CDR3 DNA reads TGTGCCAGCAGCCTTCCGGGACTAGTCGTCTCCTACAATGAGCAGTTCTTC. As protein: CASSLPGLVVSYNEQFF.

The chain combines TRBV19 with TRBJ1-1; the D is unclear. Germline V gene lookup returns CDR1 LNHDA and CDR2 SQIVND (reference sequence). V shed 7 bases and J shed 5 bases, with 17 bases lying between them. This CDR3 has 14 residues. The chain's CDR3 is CASKPDRGRTEAFF. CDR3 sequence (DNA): TGTGCCAGTAAACCTGACCGCGGGAGGACTGAAGCTTTCTTT. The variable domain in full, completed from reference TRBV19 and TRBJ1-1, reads DGGITQSPKYLFRKEGQNVTLSCEQNLNHDAMYWYRQDPGQGLRLIYYSQIVNDFQKGDIAEGYSVSREKKESFPLTVTSAQKNPTAFYLCASKPDRGRTEAFFGQGTRLTVV.